A single sample is the source of the 18 T cell receptor beta chains below, sequenced in a study of blood T cell repertoires in COVID-19 (dated by TCRdb to the early 2020s). Receptors were amplified or captured by the immunoSEQ multiplex PCR assay. TCRdb carries this immuneACCESS record with in-frame sequences only. Its versions omit some clonotypes, under half of them owing to an unresolved V gene in the studies checked, with the rest unexplained. The sample includes under 200,000 clones, with 70% to 90% observed a single time. The ten largest clones take up approximately 7% of the sample. Sequencing was carried out using PBMCs or T cells enriched from blood (not recorded which). These receptors were collected from a woman aged 45-65 years who had recovered from COVID-19.

V usage is TRBV11-3 and J usage is TRBJ2-5; tentatively, D is TRBD1 (5 bases). Trimming removed 2 bases at V and 5 bases at J, with 9 bases between. Per germline, CDR1 SGHNT and CDR2 YENEEA. This CDR3 has 13 residues. The CDR3 loop reads CASSLSGMETQYF. DNA for the CDR3: TGTGCCAGCAGCTTATCAGGGATGGAGACCCAGTACTTC.

The rearrangement uses TRBV21-1 and TRBJ1-5; the table's D call, TRBD1, was not checked against the DNA. TRBV21-1 has pseudogene status. The CDR3 sequence is 17 residues long. The CDR3 DNA is TGTGCCAGCAGCAAAGATCCGACAGGACATAGCAATCAGCCCCAGCATTTT. Its protein is CASSKDPTGHSNQPQHF.

V gene TRBV5-1 combines with J gene TRBJ1-1; 9 bases map to TRBD1. The germline CDR1 and CDR2 sequences are SGHRS and YFSETQ. The CDR3 totals 15 residues. J gave up 6 bases and V 5 bases, and 11 bases lay outside the gene matches. CDR3 sequence reads: CASRRTNRGLAEAFF. CDR3 sequence (DNA): TGCGCCAGCAGACGAACGAACAGGGGGCTGGCTGAAGCTTTCTTT.

The V gene is TRBV7-9, the J gene TRBJ2-3; maybe TRBD2 (6 bases). This CDR3 is built from 14 residues. CDR1 and CDR2 from the germline V gene are SEHNR and FQNEAQ (reference sequence). V lost 0 bases, J lost 5 bases, and 9 bases lay in between. The CDR3 bases are TGTGCCAGCAGCTTAGCGAGGGGAGGAGATACGCAGTATTTT. Protein sequence: CASSLARGGDTQYF.

The genes are TRBV24-1 and TRBJ2-2, with D perhaps matching TRBD2 (5 bases). The CDR3 has 14 residues. V was pared by 1 base and J by 3 bases, with 5 bases between. Germline CDR1 KGHDR, CDR2 SFDVKD. CDR3 loop: CATSDFGDTGELFF. CDR3 bases: TGTGCCACCAGTGATTTCGGGGACACCGGGGAGCTGTTTTTT.

This clone appeared a single time. CDR3 loop: CASRDSLYGYTF. The DNA of the CDR3 is TGTGCCAGCCGGGACAGTCTCTATGGCTACACCTTC. The J gene is TRBJ1-2, the V gene TRBV6-5; 7 positions agree with TRBD1. The CDR3 is made up of 12 amino acids. CDR1 and CDR2 from the germline V gene are MNHEY and SVGAGI. The V and J ends lost 8 bases and 4 bases, in that order; junction bases with no gene match: 4.

The chain carries TRBV5-1 and TRBJ2-5; D possibly corresponds to TRBD1 (6 bases). CDR1 SGHRS and CDR2 YFSETQ come from the germline V gene. This CDR3 region has 16 residues. Trimming cost V 2 bases and J 5 bases, with 19 bases left between them. This CDR3 reads CASSFAGALTRETQYF. The CDR3 bases are TGCGCCAGCAGCTTCGCAGGGGCCCTAACGCGGGAGACCCAGTACTTC. The whole variable domain, remainder taken from reference TRBV5-1 and TRBJ2-5, is KAGVTQTPRYLIKTRGQQVTLSCSPISGHRSVSWYQQTPGQGLQFLFEYFSETQRNKGNFPGRFSGRQFSNSRSEMNVSTLELGDSALYLCASSFAGALTRETQYFGPGTRLLVL.

The chain carries TRBV18 and TRBJ1-2; TRBD1 matches 9 bases. The germline CDR1 and CDR2 sequences are KGHSH and LQKENI. The CDR3 is 15 amino acids. V gave up 5 bases and J gave up 0 bases; unmatched junction bases: 4. CDR3 sequence: CASSRDREPNYGYTF. In DNA, the CDR3 is TGTGCCAGCTCAAGGGACAGGGAACCTAACTATGGCTACACCTTC. Complete variable domain (other parts from reference TRBV18 and TRBJ1-2): NAGVMQNPRHLVRRRGQEARLRCSPMKGHSHVYWYRQLPEEGLKFMVYLQKENIIDESGMPKERFSAEFPKEGPSILRIQQVVRGDSAAYFCASSRDREPNYGYTFGSGTRLTVV.

On this clone: Other nucleotide sequences in the sample specify the same CDR3. The chain couples TRBV9 to TRBJ1-6; D perhaps matches TRBD1 (5 bases). CDR3 length equals 13 residues. Germline V gives CDR1 SGDLS, CDR2 YYNGEE. Trimming took 2 bases from V and 10 from J, leaving 10 bases between them. The CDR3 sequence: CASSVGGGSPLHF. In DNA, the CDR3 is TGTGCCAGCAGCGTTGGGGGGGGATCACCCCTCCACTTT.

V gene TRBV9 combines with J gene TRBJ1-6; perhaps TRBD1 as D (6 bases). Per germline, CDR1 SGDLS and CDR2 YYNGEE. The CDR3 length is 15 residues. V was clipped by 5 bases and J by 6 bases, with 15 bases between them. The CDR3 DNA is TGTGCCAGCAGTCGATTACAGGGACCTAATTCACCCCTCCACTTT. It codes for CASSRLQGPNSPLHF. The entire variable domain, with the rest obtained from reference TRBV9 and TRBJ1-6, is as follows: DSGVTQTPKHLITATGQRVTLRCSPRSGDLSVYWYQQSLDQGLQFLIQYYNGEERAKGNILERFSAQQFPDLHSELNLSSLELGDSALYFCASSRLQGPNSPLHFGNGTRLTVT.

The chain links TRBV25-1 to TRBJ2-5; TRBD1 agrees at 7 bases. Germline V gives CDR1 MGHDK, CDR2 SYGVNS. V trimming: 5 bases; J trimming: 5 bases; junction bases outside the gene matches: 17. This CDR3 spans 17 amino acids. CDR3 in amino acids: CASSSSPTGPRWETQYF. The CDR3 DNA sequence: TGTGCCAGCAGTTCCTCCCCGACAGGGCCACGGTGGGAGACCCAGTACTTC. The complete variable domain, with remaining parts taken from reference TRBV25-1 and TRBJ2-5, reads EADIYQTPRYLVIGTGKKITLECSQTMGHDKMYWYQQDPGMELHLIHYSYGVNSTEKGDLSSESTVSRIRTEHFPLTLESARPSHTSQYLCASSSSPTGPRWETQYFGPGTRLLVL.

This chain uses TRBV7-3 with TRBJ2-3, with 8 positions matching TRBD2. Germline lookup yields CDR1 SGHTA and CDR2 FQGTGA. The V and J ends lost 0 bases and 0 bases, in that order; junction bases with no gene match: 8. The CDR3 contains 18 residues. In DNA, the CDR3 is TGTGCCAGCAGCTTAACCGGTCGGGCTAGCGGGAGCACAGATACGCAGTATTTT. Its translation: CASSLTGRASGSTDTQYF.

This clone was recorded only once. The gene calls are TRBV10-2 and TRBJ2-7, with 13 bases aligning to TRBD2. V lost 6 bases to trimming and J lost 3 bases; unmatched junction nucleotides: 5. Per germline, CDR1 WSHSY and CDR2 SAAADI. The CDR3 is made up of 15 amino acids. CDR3 sequence reads: CASSGLAGAHYEQYF. CDR3 DNA: TGCGCCAGCAGCGGACTAGCGGGGGCCCACTACGAGCAGTACTTC.

V is TRBV5-6 and J is TRBJ2-3, with 8 bases lining up with TRBD2. There are 17 residues in the CDR3. The V segment lost 0 bases and the J segment 9 bases; nucleotides outside the gene matches: 15. The germline gives CDR1 SGHDT, CDR2 YYEEEE. CDR3 bases: TGTGCCAGCAGCTTGGGGGGGCTAGCGGGCGGCAGCGGGACGCAGTATTTT. Translated, it gives CASSLGGLAGGSGTQYF.

The V call is TRBV9, the J call TRBJ2-5; tentative D call: TRBD2 (6 bases). This CDR3 region has 14 residues. Germline assignment: CDR1 SGDLS and CDR2 YYNGEE. V was trimmed by 6 bases and J by 5 bases, leaving 17 bases between them. This CDR3 is CASTLGLTYETQYF. In nucleotides, the CDR3 is TGTGCCAGCACCCTGGGACTTACCTACGAGACCCAGTACTTC.

J is TRBJ2-5 and V is TRBV7-7; TRBD2 matches at 12 bases. The CDR3 is 15 amino acids. CDR1 is SSHAT and CDR2 is FNYEAQ in the germline V gene (reference sequence). Germline trimming cut 5 bases from V and 4 bases from J; bases unmatched to any gene: 5. The CDR3 reads CASSPSGGASETQYF. The CDR3 coding sequence is TGTGCCAGCAGCCCTAGCGGGGGGGCATCAGAGACCCAGTACTTC.

The count of this clone is one. The V and J genes are TRBV5-6 and TRBJ1-1; TRBD1 matches 12 bases. The germline V gene encodes CDR1 SGHDT and CDR2 YYEEEE. Trimming took 0 bases from V and 5 from J; bases not matched to a gene: 5. The CDR3 sequence is 16 residues long. CDR3 nucleotides: TGTGCCAGCAGCTTGGTGGGACAGGGGGCTTGGACTGAAGCTTTCTTT. It is translated as CASSLVGQGAWTEAFF.

Comment on this clone: Distinct nucleotide sequences in the sample also encode this CDR3. This sequence joins TRBV4-1 and TRBJ2-1; tentatively, D is TRBD2 (5 bases). Trimming stripped 0 bases from V and 1 base from J, with 13 bases between. CDR3 size: 17 residues. The germline V gene encodes CDR1 MGHRA and CDR2 YSYEKL. This chain's CDR3 is CASSQEPGRGSYNEQFF. The CDR3 bases are TGCGCCAGCAGCCAAGAACCGGGGAGAGGGTCCTACAATGAGCAGTTCTTC.